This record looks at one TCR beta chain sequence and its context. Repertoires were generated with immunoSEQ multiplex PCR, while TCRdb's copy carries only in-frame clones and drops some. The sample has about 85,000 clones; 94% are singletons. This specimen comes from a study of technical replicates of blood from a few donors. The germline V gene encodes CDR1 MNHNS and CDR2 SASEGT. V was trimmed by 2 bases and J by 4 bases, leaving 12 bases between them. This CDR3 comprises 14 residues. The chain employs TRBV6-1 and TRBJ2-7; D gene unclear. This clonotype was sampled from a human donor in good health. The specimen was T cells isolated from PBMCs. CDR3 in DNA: TGTGCCAGCAGTGAACGAGGTCCCGTTTACGAGCAGTACTTC. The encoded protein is CASSERGPVYEQYF.